This T cell receptor beta chain was recorded in a study of cytomegalovirus exposure and HLA in healthy donors. Regarding the study as a whole: In a later analysis, CMV-associated beta chains were mostly HLA-associated, it appeared. In a later analysis, an Asian-associated ancestry cluster reportedly showed fewer N-insertions than the approximately 670-donor mean.

Points on this clone: Its antigen remains unknown.

PCR used 60 Vbeta primers and 13 Jbeta primers. Assay used: immunoSEQ multiplex PCR; TCRdb lists only in-frame clones, some missing. The sample consists of approximately 93,000 clones, about two thirds of them appearing once. Germline CDR1 is LNHNV and CDR2 is YYDKDF (reference sequence). The CDR3 consists of 14 residues. Trimming removed 0 bases at V and 6 bases at J, with 11 bases between. Input material: PBMCs. The receptor was isolated from a boy aged 5-17 years in good health and CMV-seropositive. The J gene is TRBJ1-1, the V gene TRBV15, with D perhaps TRBD1 (6 bases). In DNA form, the CDR3 reads TGTGCCACCAGCAGAGACAGGGGTGCCCCTGAAGCTTTCTTT. Its protein is CATSRDRGAPEAFF. The variable domain in full, completed from reference TRBV15 and TRBJ1-1, reads DAMVIQNPRYQVTQFGKPVTLSCSQTLNHNVMYWYQQKSSQAPKLLFHYYDKDFNNEADTPDNFQSRRPNTSFCFLDIRSPGLGDTAMYLCATSRDRGAPEAFFGQGTRLTVV.